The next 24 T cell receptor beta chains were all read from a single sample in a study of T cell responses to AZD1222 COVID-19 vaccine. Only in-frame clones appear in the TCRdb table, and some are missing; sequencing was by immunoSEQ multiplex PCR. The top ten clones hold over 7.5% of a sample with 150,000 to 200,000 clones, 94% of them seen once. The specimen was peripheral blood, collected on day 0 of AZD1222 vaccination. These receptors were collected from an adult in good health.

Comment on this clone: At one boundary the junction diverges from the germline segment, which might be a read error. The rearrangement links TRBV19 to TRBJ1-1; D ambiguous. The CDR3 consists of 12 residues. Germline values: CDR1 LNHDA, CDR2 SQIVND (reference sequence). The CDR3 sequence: CASKSGQTEAFF. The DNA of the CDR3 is TGTGCCAGTAAGTCCGGGCAGACTGAGGCTTTCTTT.

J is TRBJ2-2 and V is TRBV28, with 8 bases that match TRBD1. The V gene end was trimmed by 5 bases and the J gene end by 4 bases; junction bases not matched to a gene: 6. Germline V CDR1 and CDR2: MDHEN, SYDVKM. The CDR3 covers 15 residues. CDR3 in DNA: TGTGCCAGCAGTCGCACAGGGGGAGGCACCGGGGAGCTGTTTTTT. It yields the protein CASSRTGGGTGELFF.

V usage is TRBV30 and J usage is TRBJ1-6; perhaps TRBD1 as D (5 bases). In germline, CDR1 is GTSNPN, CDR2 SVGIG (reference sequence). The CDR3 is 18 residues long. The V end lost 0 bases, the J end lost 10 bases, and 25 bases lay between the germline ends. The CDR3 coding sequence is TGTGCCTGGAGTGTACACTGGGGGGGGGACCCGTCTCGATCACCCCTCCACTTT. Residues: CAWSVHWGGDPSRSPLHF.

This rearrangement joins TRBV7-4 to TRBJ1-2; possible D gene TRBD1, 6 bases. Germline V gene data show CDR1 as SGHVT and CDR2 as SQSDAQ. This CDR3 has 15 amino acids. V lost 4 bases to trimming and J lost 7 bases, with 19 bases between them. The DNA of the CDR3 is TGTGCCAGCAGCTCATTATACGTAGGGGGACCTGGCTACACCTTC. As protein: CASSSLYVGGPGYTF.

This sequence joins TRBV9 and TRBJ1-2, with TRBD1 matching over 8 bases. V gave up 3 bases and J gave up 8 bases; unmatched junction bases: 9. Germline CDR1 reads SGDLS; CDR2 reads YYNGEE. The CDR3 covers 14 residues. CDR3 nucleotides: TGTGCCAGCAGCGGACCGACAGGGGCGGAGGGCTACACCTTC. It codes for CASSGPTGAEGYTF. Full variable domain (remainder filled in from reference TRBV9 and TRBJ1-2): DSGVTQTPKHLITATGQRVTLRCSPRSGDLSVYWYQQSLDQGLQFLIQYYNGEERAKGNILERFSAQQFPDLHSELNLSSLELGDSALYFCASSGPTGAEGYTFGSGTRLTVV.

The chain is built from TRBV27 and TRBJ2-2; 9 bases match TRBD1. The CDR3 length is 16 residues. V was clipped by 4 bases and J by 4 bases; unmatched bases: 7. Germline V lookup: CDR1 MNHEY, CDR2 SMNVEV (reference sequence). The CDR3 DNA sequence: TGTGCCAGCAGTTCCCCGACAGGGGGAGGCACCGGGGAGCTGTTTTTT. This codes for CASSSPTGGGTGELFF.

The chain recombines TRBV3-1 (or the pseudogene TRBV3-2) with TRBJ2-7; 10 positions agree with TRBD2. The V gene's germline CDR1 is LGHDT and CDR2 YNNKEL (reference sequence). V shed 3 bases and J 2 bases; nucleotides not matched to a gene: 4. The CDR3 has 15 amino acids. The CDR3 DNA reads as TGTGCCAGCAGCCACGGACTAGCGGTAGCCTACGAGCAGTACTTC. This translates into CASSHGLAVAYEQYF.

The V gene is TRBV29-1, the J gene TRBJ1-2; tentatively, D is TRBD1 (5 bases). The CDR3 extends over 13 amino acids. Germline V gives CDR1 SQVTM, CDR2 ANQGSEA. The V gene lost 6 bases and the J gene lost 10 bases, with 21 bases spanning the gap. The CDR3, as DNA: TGCAGCGTCTGGGGCCCCCTTAACTCCGACTACACCTTC. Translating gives CSVWGPLNSDYTF.

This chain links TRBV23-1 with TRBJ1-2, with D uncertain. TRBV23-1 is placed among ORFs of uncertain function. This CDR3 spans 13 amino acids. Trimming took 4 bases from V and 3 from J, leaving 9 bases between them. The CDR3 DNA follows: TGCGCCAGCAGTCCCGCGAACTACTATGGCTACACCTTC. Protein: CASSPANYYGYTF.

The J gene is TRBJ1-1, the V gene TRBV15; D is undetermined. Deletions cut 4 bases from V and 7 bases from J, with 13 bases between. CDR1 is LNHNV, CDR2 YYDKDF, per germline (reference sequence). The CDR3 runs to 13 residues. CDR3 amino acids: CATSTADPIEAFF. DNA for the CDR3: TGTGCCACCAGCACCGCGGACCCTATTGAAGCTTTCTTT.

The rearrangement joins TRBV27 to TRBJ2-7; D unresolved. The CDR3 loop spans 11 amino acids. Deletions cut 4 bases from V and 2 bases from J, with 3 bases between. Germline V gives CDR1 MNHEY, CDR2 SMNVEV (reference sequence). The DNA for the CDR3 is TGTGCCAGCAGTTCCCCCTACGAGCAGTACTTC. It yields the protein CASSSPYEQYF.

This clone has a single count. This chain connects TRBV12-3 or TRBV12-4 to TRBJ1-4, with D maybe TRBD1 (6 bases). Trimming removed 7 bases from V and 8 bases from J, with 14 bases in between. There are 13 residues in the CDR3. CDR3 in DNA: TGTGCCAGCACCTTCGGGGGGGGCGAAAAACTGTTTTTT. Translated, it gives CASTFGGGEKLFF.

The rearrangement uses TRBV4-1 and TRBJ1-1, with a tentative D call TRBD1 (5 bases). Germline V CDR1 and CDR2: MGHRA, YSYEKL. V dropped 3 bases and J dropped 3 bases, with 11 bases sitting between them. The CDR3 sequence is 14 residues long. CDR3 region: CASSQTDRDTEAFF. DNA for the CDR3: TGCGCCAGCAGCCAGACCGACAGAGACACTGAAGCTTTCTTT.

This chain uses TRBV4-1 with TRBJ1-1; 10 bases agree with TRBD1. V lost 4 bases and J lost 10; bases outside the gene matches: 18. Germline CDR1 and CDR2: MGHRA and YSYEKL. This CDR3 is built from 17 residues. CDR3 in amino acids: CASSLQSEGTGDGGAFF. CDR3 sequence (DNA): TGCGCCAGCAGCCTCCAATCCGAAGGGACAGGGGATGGAGGAGCTTTCTTT.

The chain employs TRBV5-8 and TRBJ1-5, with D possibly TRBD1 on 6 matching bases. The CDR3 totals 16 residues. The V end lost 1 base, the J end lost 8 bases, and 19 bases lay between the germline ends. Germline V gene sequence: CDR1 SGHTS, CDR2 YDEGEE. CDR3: CASSLRRGTSLEPQHF. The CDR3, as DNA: TGTGCCAGCAGCTTGAGGAGGGGGACTAGTTTGGAGCCCCAGCATTTT.

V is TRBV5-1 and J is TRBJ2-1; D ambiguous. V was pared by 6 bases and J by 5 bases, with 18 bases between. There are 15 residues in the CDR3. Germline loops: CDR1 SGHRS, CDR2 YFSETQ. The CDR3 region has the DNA TGCGCCAGCAACACCTCCCCGGACGCCAACAATGAGCAGTTCTTC. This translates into CASNTSPDANNEQFF. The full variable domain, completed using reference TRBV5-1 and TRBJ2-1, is KAGVTQTPRYLIKTRGQQVTLSCSPISGHRSVSWYQQTPGQGLQFLFEYFSETQRNKGNFPGRFSGRQFSNSRSEMNVSTLELGDSALYLCASNTSPDANNEQFFGPGTRLTVL.

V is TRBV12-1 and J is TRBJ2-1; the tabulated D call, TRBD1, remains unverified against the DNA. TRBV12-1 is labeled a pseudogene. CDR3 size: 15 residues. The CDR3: CASSSLGRFGNEQFF. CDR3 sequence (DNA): TGTGCCAGCAGCTCCCTGGGGCGGTTCGGCAATGAGCAGTTCTTC.

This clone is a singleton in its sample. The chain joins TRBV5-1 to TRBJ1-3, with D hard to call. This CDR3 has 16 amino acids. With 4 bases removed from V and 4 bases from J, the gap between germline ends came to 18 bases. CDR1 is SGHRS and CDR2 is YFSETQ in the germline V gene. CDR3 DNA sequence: TGCGCCAGCAGCCCGAGGGCCAAGGCGGAGGGAAACACCATATATTTT. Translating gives CASSPRAKAEGNTIYF.

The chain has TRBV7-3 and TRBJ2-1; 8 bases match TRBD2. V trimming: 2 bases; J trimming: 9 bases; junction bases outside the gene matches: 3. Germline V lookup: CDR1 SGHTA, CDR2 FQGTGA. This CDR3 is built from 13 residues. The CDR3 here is CASSLGGRSEQFF. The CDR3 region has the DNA TGTGCCAGCAGCTTAGGCGGGAGGTCTGAGCAGTTCTTC.

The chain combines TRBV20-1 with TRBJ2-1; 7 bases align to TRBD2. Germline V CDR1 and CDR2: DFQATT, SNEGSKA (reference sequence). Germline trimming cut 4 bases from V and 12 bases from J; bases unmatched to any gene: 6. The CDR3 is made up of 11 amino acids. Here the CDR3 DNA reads TGCAGTGCTACCCTGGGGGGGATGCAGTTCTTC. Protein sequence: CSATLGGMQFF.

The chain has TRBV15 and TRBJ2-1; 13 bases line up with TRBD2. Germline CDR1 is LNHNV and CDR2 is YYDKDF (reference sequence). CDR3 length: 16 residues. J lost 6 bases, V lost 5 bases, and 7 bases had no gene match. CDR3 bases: TGTGCCACCAGCGGTCCGGGACTAGCGGGAACCAATGAGCAGTTCTTC. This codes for CATSGPGLAGTNEQFF.

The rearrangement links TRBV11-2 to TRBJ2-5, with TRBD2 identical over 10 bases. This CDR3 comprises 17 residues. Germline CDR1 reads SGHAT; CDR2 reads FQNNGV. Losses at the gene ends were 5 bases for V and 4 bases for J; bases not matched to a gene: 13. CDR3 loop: CASSRDSLAGGGETQYF. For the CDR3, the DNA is TGTGCCAGCAGCCGAGACTCCTTAGCGGGAGGTGGAGAGACCCAGTACTTC.

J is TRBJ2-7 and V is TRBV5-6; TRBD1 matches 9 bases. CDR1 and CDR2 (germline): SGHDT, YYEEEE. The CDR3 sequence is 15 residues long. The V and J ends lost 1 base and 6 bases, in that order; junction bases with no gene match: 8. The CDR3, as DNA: TGTGCCAGCAGCTTGTTCGGGACAGGGCCGGCCGAGCAGTACTTC. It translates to CASSLFGTGPAEQYF.

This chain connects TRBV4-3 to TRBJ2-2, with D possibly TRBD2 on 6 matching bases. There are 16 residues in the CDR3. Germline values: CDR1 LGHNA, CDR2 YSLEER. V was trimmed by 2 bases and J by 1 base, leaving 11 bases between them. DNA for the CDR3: TGCGCCAGCAGCCAAAACCCCGGGGGGAACACCGGGGAGCTGTTTTTT. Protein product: CASSQNPGGNTGELFF.